This TCR beta chain is drawn from a study of shared clonotypes between healthy human individuals (TCRdb year 2020). In the study overall: The cohort included a few men and two women between 18 and 49 years of age. For each donor, CD4 naive and CD4 memory were each given three plates, CD8 naive was given two plates, and CD8 memory was given one plate. To estimate repertoire size and how much clonotype sharing occurs between individuals, the study deeply sequenced the blood TCR repertoires of five healthy adults. Different laboratories and diverse techniques were used to prepare libraries and sequence TCR repertoires, to increase sequencing depth and limit assay-specific biases. Leukapheresis yielded between about 0.94 and 8.9 billion PBMCs per donor.

Donors were healthy HIV-negative adults with no recently reported acute infections or vaccinations. Every donor was a Caucasian adult living in Nashville, Tennessee, USA. CD8 memory samples combined magnetically selected CD45RO+ cells with CCR7-negative CD45RA+ effector memory (TemRA) cells. After blood collection by leukapheresis, PBMCs were isolated using Ficoll-Histopaque density gradient centrifugation and then cryopreserved in the vapor phase of liquid nitrogen. Purity and quantity of every magnetically sorted T cell population were checked by analytical flow cytometry. Genomic DNA was isolated from each sorted fraction and quantified by UV absorbance on a Nanodrop 2000c. Points on this clone: Its antigen remains undetermined. Within one base of it there is no much larger clone, and no base qualities were kept.

What the research found in general, with its limitations: Clonotypes shared by all four sorted-subset donors showed higher generation probabilities than non-shared clonotypes. Even with the large sequencing depth, rarefaction of the sorted-subset datasets indicated that sequencing was incomplete. Sharing across a handful of donors was observed for approximately 5% of naive CD4, over 3% of naive CD8, over 2% of memory CD4, and about 0.39% of memory CD8 clonotypes. Sampling was limited to blood, and TCR repertoires in tissue likely differ from TCR repertoires in blood. The genetic and exposure-history diversity represented was limited by the small number of donors. Naive subsets generally had larger estimated clonotype richness than memory subsets did. Based on pairwise subsampling, the degree of clonotype sharing among donors was expected to be affected by sequencing depth.

There are 15 amino acids in the CDR3, from cysteine to phenylalanine inclusive. Only the CDR3 DNA is retained, 45 bases long and in frame from the first base. For this chain, trimming is 1 base at the V end and 3 bases at the J end, and the number of junction bases without a gene match is 5. From a lookup of the germline V gene, CDR1 and CDR2 are MGHRA and YSYEKL. Using the deep immunoSEQ assay, multiplex PCR amplified TCR CDR3 regions from genomic DNA. Extracted genomic DNA from each cell subset was distributed evenly across all wells of several immunoSEQ 96-well plates, and each plate was treated as a replicate. Each replicate PCR for sorted subsets received around 200 ng genomic DNA, equal to about 30,000 T cell genomes. Purified libraries were quantified with a Qubit 3.0 fluorometer, sized on a Bioanalyzer 2100, and re-quantified with the KAPA Library Quantification kit. A separate single-read 150-cycle Illumina NextSeq 550 flow cell was used to sequence each immunoSEQ 96-well plate. The source study handled its data this way. The immunoSEQ output contained only junctional sequences without quality scores, so filtering could not match that applied to full-length reads. To assign V/J genes and CDR3, sequences were annotated against IMGT germline references using PyIR, a Python wrapper for IgBLAST v1.9. Reads were removed for weak V/J assignments (E-value above 1e-6), missing CDR3, stop codons, out-of-frame junctions, or ambiguous translated residues. V3J clonotypes were defined as sequences sharing an identical inferred V gene, J gene, and CDR3 amino acid sequence. To compute the percentage overlap between repertoires, the number of shared unique clonotypes was divided by the size of the smaller repertoire. RTK rarefaction, the Chao1 estimator, and Recon v2.1 estimates of unobserved clonotypes were used to assess repertoire richness. OLGA was used to compute generation probabilities for all TCRbeta clonotypes that the gDNA method yielded from a handful of donors. Sourced from immuneACCESS, this table was stored by TCRdb with only in-frame sequences that have V and J called. A share of the clones is absent; for the studies checked, an unresolved V gene accounts for under half, and the remainder has no known explanation. V and J calls and clone size are as listed in that table; D and trimming were resolved from the DNA. The sample has 98,000 or so clones on record, over 65% of them singletons. Roughly 22% of the sample lies in the top ten.

Sequenced: memory CD8+ T cells sorted from blood. This sample's cell subset or site label indicates: CD45RO+ cells pooled with CCR7-negative TemRA cells. The chain couples TRBV4-1 to TRBJ2-5; 7 of the junction bases match TRBD1. The sequence was collected from a woman aged 25 to 39 in good health. The CDR3 amino acid sequence is: CASSQAGTVKETQYF. The DNA sequence reads TGCGCCAGCAGCCAAGCCGGGACAGTGAAAGAGACCCAGTACTTC.